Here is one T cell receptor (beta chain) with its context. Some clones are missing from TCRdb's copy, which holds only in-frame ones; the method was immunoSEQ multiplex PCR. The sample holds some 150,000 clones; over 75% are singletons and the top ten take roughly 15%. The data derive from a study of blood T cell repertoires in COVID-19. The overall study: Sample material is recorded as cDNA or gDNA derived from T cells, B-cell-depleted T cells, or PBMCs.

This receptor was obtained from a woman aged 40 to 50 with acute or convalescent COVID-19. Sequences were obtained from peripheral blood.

Written as DNA, the CDR3 is TGTGCCAGCAGTGAGACAAAGTATGGCTACACCTTC. This codes for CASSETKYGYTF. The rearrangement links TRBV6-1 to TRBJ1-2, with D unresolved. This CDR3 contains 12 residues. CDR1 is MNHNS and CDR2 is SASEGT in the germline V gene. The V and J ends lost 3 bases and 5 bases respectively, with 7 bases between them.